Below, 27 T cell receptor beta chains from the same sample are listed, as sequenced in a study of identical twins. Each CDR3 protein is one row after TCRdb ran MiXCR on the 5' RACE reads. The sample lists about 530,000 distinct CDR3 sequences; approximately 14% were seen once. This sample also appeared in a second study, on yellow fever vaccine responses in identical twins.

Sequenced material: CD4+ T cells sorted from blood. Receptors were obtained from a woman aged 18-29 years in good health.

V usage is TRBV6-1 and J usage is TRBJ2-7; the match to TRBD2 covers 7 bases. The germline V gene has CDR1 MNHNS and CDR2 SASEGT. Germline trimming cut 5 bases from V and 0 bases from J; bases unmatched to any gene: 13. CDR3 size: 17 residues. DNA for the CDR3: TGTGCCAGCAGTACCTACGGGGGGACGGGCAGCTCCTACGAGCAGTACTTC. It codes for CASSTYGGTGSSYEQYF.

This clonotype was seen a few times. This chain joins TRBV5-1 and TRBJ1-1, with TRBD1 matching over 8 bases. Germline V gene lookup returns CDR1 SGHRS and CDR2 YFSETQ. Trimming at V came to 7 bases and at J to 2 bases, leaving 10 bases not matched to a gene. CDR3 length: 15 amino acids. CDR3 residues: CASATGAFLNTEAFF. DNA of the CDR3: TGCGCCAGCGCGACAGGGGCCTTTTTAAACACTGAAGCTTTCTTT.

This clonotype was found a few times. CDR3 protein: CASGRGNQPQHF. The DNA of the CDR3 is TGTGCCAGCGGCAGGGGCAATCAGCCCCAGCATTTT. V is TRBV6-1 and J is TRBJ1-5, with a weak D call TRBD1 (5 bases). Germline CDR1 is MNHNS and CDR2 is SASEGT. This CDR3 is built from 12 residues. V was trimmed by 8 bases and J by 2 bases, leaving 7 bases between them.

There are a few counts of this clonotype. The chain joins TRBV24-1 to TRBJ2-3, with D perhaps assigned TRBD1 or TRBD2 (5 bases each). In germline, CDR1 is KGHDR, CDR2 SFDVKD. V lost 5 bases, J lost 10 bases, and 15 bases lay in between. The CDR3 totals 13 residues. CDR3: CATSGNGALAQYF. The CDR3 DNA follows: TGTGCCACCAGTGGGAACGGGGCGCTTGCGCAGTATTTT.

This clonotype was recorded a few times. V gene TRBV29-1 combines with J gene TRBJ1-1; no reliable D call. The germline gives CDR1 SQVTM, CDR2 ANQGSEA. CDR3 length equals 13 residues. Trimming left V 4 bases short and J 1 base short, with 10 bases between. In DNA, the CDR3 is TGCAGCGTTGTTTTGCAGACGAACACTGAAGCTTTCTTT. Its translation is CSVVLQTNTEAFF.

The rearrangement uses TRBV3-1 and TRBJ1-6, with TRBD1 matching over 7 bases. The CDR3 is 13 residues long. CDR1 is LGHDT and CDR2 is YNNKEL in the germline V gene (reference sequence). The V and J ends lost 7 bases and 7 bases, in that order; junction bases with no gene match: 4. The CDR3 coding sequence is TGTGCCAGCACCAGGGACAGCAATTCACCCCTCCACTTT. Translation gives CASTRDSNSPLHF.

The sample holds a few counts of this clonotype. The rearrangement links TRBV27 to TRBJ2-7; 9 nucleotides agree with TRBD1. CDR1 is MNHEY, CDR2 SMNVEV, per germline (reference sequence). Trimming removed 6 bases from V and 1 base from J; junction bases left unmatched: 7. CDR3 length equals 15 residues. The CDR3 DNA sequence: TGTGCCAGCAGCCGACTTGGACAGGGGTCCTACGAGCAGTACGTC. Amino acids: CASSRLGQGSYEQYV.

This clonotype was recorded many times. The junction differs from germline at one of its ends, possibly a read error. The chain has TRBV15 and TRBJ1-1, with D perhaps matching TRBD1 (5 bases). The V gene's germline CDR1 is LNHNV and CDR2 YYDKDF (reference sequence). CDR3 length: 13 residues. The CDR3 DNA reads TGTGCCACCAGCCGAGACAGTTACACTGAAGCTTTCTTT. This sequence encodes CATSRDSYTEAFF.

The chain carries TRBV11-2 and TRBJ1-6; no clear D gene. The germline V and J ends were trimmed by 4 bases and 7 bases, with 11 bases remaining between them. The CDR3 is 14 residues long. Germline CDR1 is SGHAT and CDR2 is FQNNGV. The CDR3 DNA reads as TGTGCCAGCAGCTCACCGGGATTGAATTCACCCCTCCACTTT. Protein sequence: CASSSPGLNSPLHF.

The table lists this clonotype with a few counts. Written as DNA, the CDR3 is TGTGCCACCAGCAGAGATCCGACAGGGAACGCCGCTTTCTTT. It specifies CATSRDPTGNAAFF. V and J are TRBV15 and TRBJ1-1, with 7 bases that match TRBD1. Germline CDR1 and CDR2: LNHNV and YYDKDF (reference sequence). The junction had 9 bases not matched to a gene; V was cut back by 0 bases and J by 11 bases. This CDR3 contains 14 residues.

This clonotype came up a few times. This chain joins TRBV6-1 and TRBJ2-7; D gene ambiguous. The germline gives CDR1 MNHNS, CDR2 SASEGT. CDR3 length: 15 amino acids. V dropped 0 bases and J dropped 5 bases, with 14 bases sitting between them. The CDR3 is CASSEAWGHLHEQYV. The CDR3 DNA is TGTGCCAGCAGTGAAGCCTGGGGTCACCTCCACGAGCAGTACGTC.

The V gene is TRBV4-1, the J gene TRBJ2-1, with unresolved D. CDR1 is MGHRA and CDR2 is YSYEKL in the germline V gene. Trimming shortened V by 4 bases and J by 9 bases, and 13 bases separated the two germline ends. This CDR3 region has 13 residues. The CDR3 nucleotides read TGCGCCAGCAGCCCCCAAAGGGTCGGTGAGCAGTTCTTC. It translates to CASSPQRVGEQFF.

The gene calls are TRBV5-1 and TRBJ2-3; maybe TRBD2 (6 bases). The CDR3 is made up of 13 amino acids. In germline, CDR1 is SGHRS, CDR2 YFSETQ. V gave up 3 bases and J gave up 5 bases, with 10 bases separating them. The CDR3 bases are TGCGCCAGCAGCTGGGGAGGAGAAGATACGCAGTATTTT. Translation: CASSWGGEDTQYF.

The chain recombines TRBV12-3 or TRBV12-4 with TRBJ2-7; TRBD2 matches 10 bases. This CDR3 region has 15 residues. The V and J ends lost 2 bases and 4 bases, in that order; junction bases with no gene match: 5. CDR3 in amino acids: CASSLRTSGEYEQYF. The CDR3 DNA sequence: TGTGCCAGCAGTTTAAGAACTAGCGGGGAGTACGAGCAGTACTTC.

This clonotype was seen a handful of times. The chain recombines TRBV25-1 with TRBJ2-4, with a tentative D call TRBD1 (6 bases). This CDR3 has 15 residues. V lost 4 bases and J lost 0, with 10 bases in between. Germline V gene lookup returns CDR1 MGHDK and CDR2 SYGVNS. The CDR3 reads CASSAGAEAKNIQYF. The CDR3, as DNA: TGTGCCAGCAGTGCAGGGGCTGAAGCCAAAAACATTCAGTACTTC.

CDR3 protein: CASSQDRGQVPNTGELFF. In nucleotides, the CDR3 is TGTGCCAGCAGCCAAGATAGGGGACAGGTCCCGAACACCGGGGAGCTGTTTTTT. The J gene is TRBJ2-2, the V gene TRBV14, with TRBD1 identical over 8 bases. The CDR3 runs 18 residues. J lost 0 bases, V lost 0 bases, and 6 bases had no gene match. Germline assignment: CDR1 SGHDN and CDR2 FVKESK.

The chain combines TRBV29-1 with TRBJ1-2; 8 bases match TRBD1. Germline V gives CDR1 SQVTM, CDR2 ANQGSEA. CDR3 size: 15 residues. Trimming removed 5 bases from V and 8 bases from J; junction bases left unmatched: 16. The CDR3 loop reads CSVPAVGQGGYGYTF. CDR3 nucleotide sequence: TGCAGCGTTCCCGCGGTTGGACAGGGAGGTTACGGCTACACCTTC. The full variable domain, completed using reference TRBV29-1 and TRBJ1-2, is SAVISQKPSRDICQRGTSLTIQCQVDSQVTMMFWYRQQPGQSLTLIATANQGSEATYESGFVIDKFPISRPNLTFSTLTVSNMSPEDSSIYLCSVPAVGQGGYGYTFGSGTRLTVV.

The chain has TRBV12-3 or TRBV12-4 and TRBJ2-1, with TRBD2 matching over 14 bases. J lost 3 bases, V lost 3 bases, and 13 bases had no gene match. The CDR3 runs 20 residues. DNA for the CDR3: TGTGCCAGCAGTTTGCGTAGGGGACTAGCGGGAGAAGTTCTCTACAATGAGCAGTTCTTC. Translated, it gives CASSLRRGLAGEVLYNEQFF.

The gene calls are TRBV7-9 and TRBJ2-2; D gene uncertain. V lost 5 bases, J lost 0 bases, and 7 bases lay in between. Looked up from germline, CDR1 is SEHNR and CDR2 is FQNEAQ (reference sequence). The CDR3 length is 14 residues. Here the CDR3 reads CASSPPANTGELFF. The CDR3 DNA follows: TGTGCCAGCAGCCCCCCCGCGAACACCGGGGAGCTGTTTTTT.

The V call is TRBV24-1, the J call TRBJ2-1; 8 bases are shared with TRBD2. Looked up from germline, CDR1 is KGHDR and CDR2 is SFDVKD. V trimming: 1 base; J trimming: 6 bases; junction bases outside the gene matches: 1. The CDR3 loop spans 14 amino acids. This chain's CDR3 is CATSDFGTSNEQFF. The CDR3 DNA reads as TGTGCCACCAGTGATTTCGGGACTAGCAATGAGCAGTTCTTC.

In this sample, this clonotype turned up a few times. J is TRBJ2-1 and V is TRBV12-3 or TRBV12-4; D not certain. This CDR3 is 13 amino acids long. V lost 5 bases and J 7 bases, leaving 12 bases between the germline ends. DNA for the CDR3: TGTGCCAGCAGTCAGCGAGACGGGAATGAGCAGTTCTTC. Translation gives CASSQRDGNEQFF.

This clonotype was recorded a few times. The CDR3 DNA follows: TGTGCCAGCAGGGGGATAGCGGGGGGGCGTGGGAATGAGCAGTTCTTC. It specifies CASRGIAGGRGNEQFF. The J gene is TRBJ2-1, the V gene TRBV6-1, with TRBD2 matching over 11 bases. CDR3 length: 16 residues. V dropped 6 bases and J dropped 7; count of bases not matched to a gene: 11. The germline V gene encodes CDR1 MNHNS and CDR2 SASEGT.

The chain couples TRBV29-1 to TRBJ2-6, with 7 bases that match TRBD1. This CDR3 has 17 amino acids. The germline V gene encodes CDR1 SQVTM and CDR2 ANQGSEA. J was trimmed by 2 bases and V by 5 bases; bases with no gene match: 12. The CDR3 spells CSVSGRDSQTGANVLTF. For the CDR3, the DNA is TGCAGCGTTTCTGGCCGGGACAGCCAAACTGGGGCCAACGTCCTGACTTTC.

The rearrangement uses TRBV7-9 and TRBJ2-2; no firm D call. Germline assignment: CDR1 SEHNR and CDR2 FQNEAQ (reference sequence). There are 14 residues in the CDR3. V gave up 0 bases and J gave up 4 bases, with 6 bases separating them. The CDR3 DNA reads as TGTGCCAGCAGCTTAGCGAAAATCACCGGGGAGCTGTTTTTT. This codes for CASSLAKITGELFF.

The rearrangement joins TRBV27 to TRBJ2-1; the match to TRBD2 covers 7 bases. The CDR3 has 15 amino acids. J lost 4 bases, V lost 7 bases, and 10 bases had no gene match. The germline CDR1 and CDR2 sequences are MNHEY and SMNVEV (reference sequence). DNA of the CDR3: TGTGCCAGCACCGAGCTAGGGGAGGGGTACAATGAGCAGTTCTTC. Protein product: CASTELGEGYNEQFF.

This clonotype showed up just a few times. The chain joins TRBV27 to TRBJ1-6; 9 nucleotides line up with TRBD1. Germline V CDR1 and CDR2: MNHEY, SMNVEV (reference sequence). The CDR3 has 15 amino acids. After removal of 8 bases from V and 13 bases from J, the junction contained 15 bases not matched to a gene. The CDR3 spells CASRPGTGTRGPLHF. For the CDR3, the DNA is TGTGCCAGCCGTCCCGGGACAGGGACCCGGGGTCCCCTCCACTTT.

This clonotype was recorded a few times. The gene calls are TRBV5-1 and TRBJ2-3; TRBD1 matches 7 bases. The CDR3 extends over 17 amino acids. Germline V lookup: CDR1 SGHRS, CDR2 YFSETQ. V shed 4 bases, J shed 1 base, and the junction held 12 bases outside the gene matches. The CDR3 DNA reads TGCGCCAGCAGCCCCCCTGGGACAGTCCCCGGCACAGATACGCAGTATTTT. This gives the protein CASSPPGTVPGTDTQYF.